The present entry profiles one T cell receptor beta chain with its context. The CDR3 totals 16 residues. V was cut by 3 bases and J by 0 bases, with 9 bases left in between. The authors carried out high-throughput sequencing of TCR beta. They applied it to CD8+ and CD4+ T cells obtained from blood. FACS was used to enrich TEMRA cells, whereas the CD8+ and CD4+ T cells were obtained by negative isolation. This entry belongs to a study of CD8 T cells in Susac syndrome. Reverse transcription of 0.5 to 1 ug RNA was performed with random hexamers. With immunoSEQ multiplex PCR, TCR beta CDR3 was amplified across 54 Vbeta and 13 Jbeta. One entry per CDR3 protein results from TCRdb running MiXCR on the immunoSEQ multiplex PCR reads. Of under 250,000 distinct CDR3 sequences detected, around 95% appear once; the ten largest clones hold about 0.07%.

The sequenced sample was CD4+ T cells from PBMCs. This receptor was identified in a human donor with multiple sclerosis. The J gene is TRBJ2-6, the V gene TRBV12-3 or TRBV12-4; no clear D gene. CDR3 in DNA: TGTGCCAGCAGTTTCCAGGTTCGCTCTGGGGCCAACGTCCTGACTTTC. Protein sequence: CASSFQVRSGANVLTF.